The 31 T cell receptor beta chains reported below all come from one sample, sequenced in a study of shared clonotypes between healthy human individuals. TCRdb's table, derived via immunoSEQ multiplex PCR, lists solely in-frame clones and lacks some. The sample shows nearly 500,000 clones, over 60% of them seen only once. The source material was PBMCs. The receptor set was obtained from a woman between 40 and 50 years old in good health. Some clones in this sample may be carry-over from other donors' samples.

The chain is built from TRBV5-1 and TRBJ2-2; D unresolved. The CDR3 sequence is 14 residues long. The V gene's germline CDR1 is SGHRS and CDR2 YFSETQ. Trimming took 5 bases from V and 3 from J, leaving 11 bases between them. The CDR3 DNA follows: TGCGCCAGCAGTATGGGCCTGGACACCGGGGAGCTGTTTTTT. Translation gives CASSMGLDTGELFF. The variable domain in full, with the rest retrieved from reference TRBV5-1 and TRBJ2-2, is KAGVTQTPRYLIKTRGQQVTLSCSPISGHRSVSWYQQTPGQGLQFLFEYFSETQRNKGNFPGRFSGRQFSNSRSEMNVSTLELGDSALYLCASSMGLDTGELFFGEGSRLTVL.

The V and J genes are TRBV5-1 and TRBJ2-5, with D tentatively TRBD1 or TRBD2 (5 bases each). This CDR3 has 16 residues. The germline CDR1 and CDR2 sequences are SGHRS and YFSETQ. V lost 0 bases, J lost 4 bases, and 16 bases lay in between. The CDR3 sequence is CASSLDGGPGRETQYF. In DNA, the CDR3 is TGCGCCAGCAGCTTGGATGGGGGTCCTGGAAGAGAGACCCAGTACTTC.

The CDR3 nucleotides are TGTGCCAGCAGCCAAGTCGGCGGGGGGAGGCAGTTCTTC. As protein: CASSQVGGGRQFF. The V gene is TRBV14, the J gene TRBJ2-1; 8 bases align to TRBD2. The junction had 5 bases not matched to a gene; V was cut back by 1 base and J by 12 bases. Germline V gene lookup returns CDR1 SGHDN and CDR2 FVKESK. The CDR3 spans 13 residues.

In regard to this clone: The sample contains more than one DNA sequence encoding this CDR3. For the CDR3, the DNA is TGTGCCAGCAGTTTGGCGGGCGCGGGCAATCAGCCCCAGCATTTT. Its translation is CASSLAGAGNQPQHF. The chain combines TRBV28 with TRBJ1-5; D unclear. The germline V and J ends were trimmed by 3 bases and 2 bases, with 11 bases remaining between them. Germline values: CDR1 MDHEN, CDR2 SYDVKM. This CDR3 region has 15 residues.

This clone was seen a single time. This rearrangement joins TRBV29-1 to TRBJ2-1; D might be TRBD1 or TRBD2, each matching 5 bases. The CDR3 loop spans 14 amino acids. V dropped 5 bases and J dropped 0 bases, with 11 bases sitting between them. The V gene's germline CDR1 is SQVTM and CDR2 ANQGSEA. CDR3 nucleotides: TGCAGCGTTCCGGGACCGCACTCCTACAATGAGCAGTTCTTC. Translated: CSVPGPHSYNEQFF.

J is TRBJ1-3 and V is TRBV30; no clear D. Germline CDR1 GTSNPN, CDR2 SVGIG (reference sequence). The length of the CDR3 is 13 residues. Trimming took 1 base from V and 0 from J, leaving 4 bases between them. CDR3 protein: CAWSGASGNTIYF. Written as DNA, the CDR3 is TGTGCCTGGAGTGGGGCCTCTGGAAACACCATATATTTT.

The chain joins TRBV5-1 to TRBJ1-4, with D unclear. This CDR3 has 15 amino acids. CDR1 is SGHRS, CDR2 YFSETQ, per germline. V was cut by 2 bases and J by 0 bases, with 8 bases left in between. CDR3 sequence (DNA): TGCGCCAGCAGCTTTCAGAGTGCAACTAATGAAAAACTGTTTTTT. The encoded protein is CASSFQSATNEKLFF. The variable domain in full, with the rest retrieved from reference TRBV5-1 and TRBJ1-4, is KAGVTQTPRYLIKTRGQQVTLSCSPISGHRSVSWYQQTPGQGLQFLFEYFSETQRNKGNFPGRFSGRQFSNSRSEMNVSTLELGDSALYLCASSFQSATNEKLFFGSGTQLSVL.

The rearrangement joins TRBV11-3 to TRBJ2-3; D gene ambiguous. There are 13 residues in the CDR3. Germline-derived CDR1 and CDR2 are SGHNT and YENEEA. V was cut by 0 bases and J by 4 bases, with 5 bases left in between. The CDR3 nucleotides are TGTGCCAGCAGCTTAGACTTTTCAGATACGCAGTATTTT. This encodes CASSLDFSDTQYF.

This chain connects TRBV28 to TRBJ1-1, with D hard to call. Deletions cut 6 bases from V and 0 bases from J, with 11 bases between. Germline V gene lookup returns CDR1 MDHEN and CDR2 SYDVKM. CDR3 length: 14 amino acids. The CDR3 spells CASSLDGLNTEAFF. The CDR3 nucleotides read TGTGCCAGCAGCCTGGACGGCTTGAACACTGAAGCTTTCTTT. Looking up the rest from reference TRBV28 and TRBJ1-1 gives the full variable domain: DVKVTQSSRYLVKRTGEKVFLECVQDMDHENMFWYRQDPGLGLRLIYFSYDVKMKEKGDIPEGYSVSREKKERFSLILESASTNQTSMYLCASSLDGLNTEAFFGQGTRLTVV.

The chain joins TRBV7-7 to TRBJ2-5; possibly TRBD1 or TRBD2 for D (5 bases each). Deletions cut 1 base from V and 2 bases from J, with 11 bases between. The CDR3 contains 15 residues. CDR1 and CDR2 (germline): SSHAT, FNYEAQ (reference sequence). The CDR3 sequence: CASSLESGQQETQYF. CDR3 coding DNA: TGTGCCAGCAGCTTAGAATCGGGGCAACAAGAGACCCAGTACTTC.

On this clone: The sample holds other DNA sequences that translate to the same CDR3. CDR3 DNA: TGCAGTGCTAGAGTTTATGAGCAGTACTTC. It translates to CSARVYEQYF. The chain recombines TRBV20-1 with TRBJ2-7; D ambiguous. The CDR3 totals 10 residues. The germline CDR1 and CDR2 sequences are DFQATT and SNEGSKA (reference sequence). The V end was cut by 1 base, the J end by 7 bases, with 5 bases between.

The rearrangement joins TRBV7-9 to TRBJ2-7; D is ambiguous. The CDR3 totals 11 residues. V was cut by 8 bases and J by 7 bases, with 12 bases left in between. The germline V gene has CDR1 SEHNR and CDR2 FQNEAQ (reference sequence). For the CDR3, the DNA is TGTGCCAGCGGAATCCTCCTAGAGCAGTACTTC. It encodes CASGILLEQYF.

The chain combines TRBV5-1 with TRBJ2-3; TRBD2 matches 9 bases. V was clipped by 4 bases and J by 5 bases; unmatched bases: 5. CDR1 SGHRS and CDR2 YFSETQ come from the germline V gene. CDR3 length: 14 amino acids. CDR3 loop: CASSPGLAVDTQYF. The DNA for the CDR3 is TGCGCCAGCAGCCCGGGACTAGCAGTAGATACGCAGTATTTT.

The chain uses TRBV28 and TRBJ2-2, with TRBD1 identical over 9 bases. Losses at the gene ends were 1 base for V and 1 base for J; bases not matched to a gene: 1. CDR3 length: 16 residues. Germline V CDR1 and CDR2: MDHEN, SYDVKM. CDR3 protein: CASSLYRGRNTGELFF. The DNA of the CDR3 is TGTGCCAGCAGTTTATACAGGGGGCGGAACACCGGGGAGCTGTTTTTT.

A note on this clone: The germline gene is not matched at one end of the junction; a read error may be the cause. V and J are TRBV27 and TRBJ2-1; TRBD1 might be the D (7 bases). CDR1 and CDR2 (germline): MNHEY, SMNVEV (reference sequence). CDR3 length: 14 amino acids. Written as DNA, the CDR3 is TGTGCCAGCAGTTTACAGGGGGGTCGGGTAGGTATGATCTTC. Translated, it gives CASSLQGGRVGMIF.

This clone was recorded only once. The genes are TRBV15 and TRBJ1-1, with D possibly being TRBD1 (6 bases). The germline V and J ends were trimmed by 3 bases and 6 bases, with 8 bases remaining between them. This CDR3 region has 12 residues. CDR1 and CDR2 from the germline V gene are LNHNV and YYDKDF (reference sequence). The CDR3 region has the DNA TGTGCCACCAGCAGGCGGGGGCCTGAAGCTTTCTTT. Its protein is CATSRRGPEAFF.

The chain carries TRBV29-1 and TRBJ1-5; a possible D gene is TRBD1 (6 bases). This CDR3 has 12 amino acids. Germline CDR1 and CDR2: SQVTM and ANQGSEA. Trimming took off 6 bases at V and 1 base at J, with 7 bases between the two ends. The CDR3 nucleotides are TGCAGCGTCGGACAGAGCAATCAGCCCCAGCATTTT. It encodes CSVGQSNQPQHF.

Details on this clone: A read error is possible here, since a much larger clone lies one base away. The chain couples TRBV7-2 to TRBJ2-2, with D uncertain. V was cut by 2 bases and J by 6 bases, with 7 bases left in between. The V gene's germline CDR1 is SGHTA and CDR2 FQGNSA. The CDR3 extends over 13 amino acids. The CDR3: CASSLIGSGELFF. CDR3 bases: TGTGCCAGCAGCTTAATTGGGTCCGGGGAGCTGTTTTTT.

This rearrangement joins TRBV5-4 to TRBJ2-2, with 13 bases fitting TRBD2. CDR3 size: 16 residues. Unmatched junction bases numbered 3, after V lost 4 bases and J lost 3 bases. Germline loops: CDR1 SGHNT, CDR2 YYREEE (reference sequence). The CDR3 loop is CASSPGLAGHTGELFF. The CDR3 nucleotides are TGTGCCAGCAGCCCGGGACTAGCGGGACACACCGGGGAGCTGTTTTTT. The complete variable domain, with remaining parts taken from reference TRBV5-4 and TRBJ2-2, reads ETGVTQSPTHLIKTRGQQVTLRCSSQSGHNTVSWYQQALGQGPQFIFQYYREEENGRGNFPPRFSGLQFPNYSSELNVNALELDDSALYLCASSPGLAGHTGELFFGEGSRLTVL.

This chain joins TRBV28 and TRBJ2-7, with D possibly matching TRBD2 (5 bases). The germline V gene encodes CDR1 MDHEN and CDR2 SYDVKM. There are 14 residues in the CDR3. The germline V and J ends were trimmed by 5 bases and 6 bases, with 17 bases remaining between them. CDR3 in DNA: TGTGCCAGCAGTCCGTTAGGCGGACTTTTCGAGCAGTACTTC. Translating it yields CASSPLGGLFEQYF.

The rearrangement uses TRBV5-4 and TRBJ2-1; 14 nucleotides match TRBD2. J was trimmed by 8 bases and V by 4 bases; bases with no gene match: 5. From germline, CDR1 is SGHNT and CDR2 YYREEE (reference sequence). There are 15 residues in the CDR3. This CDR3 is CASSPTSGRAYEQFF. CDR3 sequence (DNA): TGTGCCAGCAGCCCGACTAGCGGGAGGGCCTATGAGCAGTTCTTC.

The rearrangement uses TRBV5-4 and TRBJ2-5, with D unresolved. There are 17 residues in the CDR3. The germline V gene encodes CDR1 SGHNT and CDR2 YYREEE (reference sequence). V was cut by 3 bases and J by 5 bases, with 23 bases left in between. Here the CDR3 reads CASSWGFASTGKETQYF. The DNA for the CDR3 is TGTGCCAGCAGCTGGGGATTTGCCTCCACGGGCAAGGAGACCCAGTACTTC.

The sample holds many counts of this clone. The same CDR3 can be traced to other DNA sequences in this sample. This sequence joins TRBV29-1 and TRBJ1-1, with TRBD1 matching over 11 bases. V lost 3 bases to trimming and J lost 4 bases; unmatched junction nucleotides: 7. CDR1 and CDR2 (germline): SQVTM, ANQGSEA. The CDR3 is made up of 15 amino acids. CDR3 residues: CSVEGPGTGGTEAFF. The CDR3 DNA sequence: TGCAGCGTTGAGGGACCCGGGACAGGGGGCACTGAAGCTTTCTTT. Looking up the rest from reference TRBV29-1 and TRBJ1-1 gives the full variable domain: SAVISQKPSRDICQRGTSLTIQCQVDSQVTMMFWYRQQPGQSLTLIATANQGSEATYESGFVIDKFPISRPNLTFSTLTVSNMSPEDSSIYLCSVEGPGTGGTEAFFGQGTRLTVV.

This clone has a single count. This specimen includes other DNA sequences encoding the same CDR3. CDR3 in amino acids: CSARSQETQYF. CDR3 DNA sequence: TGCAGTGCTAGGTCCCAGGAGACCCAGTACTTC. The chain uses TRBV20-1 and TRBJ2-5, with unresolved D. Germline assignment: CDR1 DFQATT and CDR2 SNEGSKA (reference sequence). Deletions cut 3 bases from V and 5 bases from J, with 7 bases between. CDR3 length: 11 amino acids.

The V call is TRBV11-2, the J call TRBJ1-1, with 7 bases that match TRBD1. The CDR3 runs 14 residues. The germline CDR1 and CDR2 sequences are SGHAT and FQNNGV. V shed 5 bases and J 1 base; nucleotides not matched to a gene: 4. This chain's CDR3 is CASSRQGRNTEAFF. The CDR3 nucleotides are TGTGCCAGCAGCCGACAGGGCCGGAACACTGAAGCTTTCTTT.

Comment on this clone: A read error likely explains this, since a far larger clone differs by one base. Additional DNA sequences in this sample encode the identical CDR3. The chain links TRBV27 to TRBJ2-7; 8 bases align to TRBD1. Per germline, CDR1 MNHEY and CDR2 SMNVEV (reference sequence). The CDR3 totals 13 residues. The chain's CDR3 is CASSQGATYEQYF. CDR3 in DNA: TGTGCCAGCAGCCAGGGGGCCACCTATGAGCAGTACTTC.

The rearrangement uses TRBV7-9 and TRBJ2-1; D possibly uses TRBD1 or TRBD2 (5 bases each). The CDR3 runs to 12 residues. The germline V gene has CDR1 SEHNR and CDR2 FQNEAQ (reference sequence). The V end lost 5 bases, the J end lost 9 bases, and 11 bases lay between the germline ends. The CDR3 protein is CASSPGQGEQFF. The CDR3 coding sequence is TGTGCCAGCAGCCCGGGGCAGGGTGAGCAGTTCTTC. Based on the CDR3 plus reference TRBV7-9 and TRBJ2-1, the full variable domain is DTGVSQNPRHKITKRGQNVTFRCDPISEHNRLYWYRQTLGQGPEFLTYFQNEAQLEKSRLLSDRFSAERPKGSFSTLEIQRTEQGDSAMYLCASSPGQGEQFFGPGTRLTVL.

With respect to this clone: This is likely an artifact of a read error, given a far larger clone one base away. This chain links TRBV30 with TRBJ1-1, with 7 nucleotides matching TRBD1. Germline-derived CDR1 and CDR2 are GTSNPN and SVGIG (reference sequence). This CDR3 is built from 13 residues. Here the CDR3 DNA reads TGTGCCTGTGACGGACTCAGGGGGTTTGAAGCTCTCTTT. It encodes CACDGLRGFEALF.

V gene TRBV19 combines with J gene TRBJ1-6, with D possibly being TRBD1 (5 bases). The CDR3 contains 13 residues. CDR1 is LNHDA, CDR2 SQIVND, per germline (reference sequence). V gave up 1 base and J gave up 10 bases, with 8 bases separating them. Written as DNA, the CDR3 is TGTGCCAGTAGTATAGGGGACGGCTCACCCCTCCACTTT. This gives the protein CASSIGDGSPLHF. Using reference TRBV19 and TRBJ1-6 for the parts outside the CDR3, the full variable domain is DGGITQSPKYLFRKEGQNVTLSCEQNLNHDAMYWYRQDPGQGLRLIYYSQIVNDFQKGDIAEGYSVSREKKESFPLTVTSAQKNPTAFYLCASSIGDGSPLHFGNGTRLTVT.

The sample holds a few counts of this clone. The rearrangement uses TRBV6-4 and TRBJ2-1, with D possibly TRBD2 on 5 matching bases. CDR1 MRHNA and CDR2 SNTAGT come from the germline V gene. The CDR3 runs 16 residues. Trimming took off 0 bases at V and 7 bases at J, with 16 bases between the two ends. This CDR3 reads CASSDSVDGVWNEQFF. The CDR3 nucleotides are TGTGCCAGCAGTGACTCGGTGGACGGGGTGTGGAATGAGCAGTTCTTC.

This CDR3 reads CASSPSYEQYF. CDR3 coding DNA: TGTGCCAGCAGTCCCTCCTACGAGCAGTACTTC. J is TRBJ2-7 and V is TRBV6-6; D remains ambiguous. Per germline, CDR1 MNHNY and CDR2 SVGAGI (reference sequence). The CDR3 spans 11 residues. Trimming shortened V by 5 bases and J by 0 bases, and 2 bases separated the two germline ends.